This TCR beta chain derives from a study of shared clonotypes between healthy human individuals. The table came from immunoSEQ multiplex PCR; TCRdb's copy has only in-frame clones and leaves some out. The sample lists some 2 million clones, roughly 94% occurring once. CDR3 length equals 14 residues. Germline CDR1 GTSNPN, CDR2 SVGIG (reference sequence). Trimming pared 1 base from V and 3 bases from J, leaving 12 bases between. Notes on the study in general: Relative to their counterparts shared across all four donors, non-shared clonotypes exhibited diminished generation probabilities.

Remarks on this clone: Its target is unknown.

This sequence was found in a man aged 18 to 35 in good health. The rearrangement uses TRBV30 and TRBJ1-1; D not resolved. Material for sequencing was naive CD4+ T cells sorted from blood. The subset denotes: CD45RA+ positively selected. The CDR3 DNA reads TGTGCCTGGAGTGCCGGATCTGGGGACACTGAAGCTTTCTTT. It yields the protein CAWSAGSGDTEAFF.